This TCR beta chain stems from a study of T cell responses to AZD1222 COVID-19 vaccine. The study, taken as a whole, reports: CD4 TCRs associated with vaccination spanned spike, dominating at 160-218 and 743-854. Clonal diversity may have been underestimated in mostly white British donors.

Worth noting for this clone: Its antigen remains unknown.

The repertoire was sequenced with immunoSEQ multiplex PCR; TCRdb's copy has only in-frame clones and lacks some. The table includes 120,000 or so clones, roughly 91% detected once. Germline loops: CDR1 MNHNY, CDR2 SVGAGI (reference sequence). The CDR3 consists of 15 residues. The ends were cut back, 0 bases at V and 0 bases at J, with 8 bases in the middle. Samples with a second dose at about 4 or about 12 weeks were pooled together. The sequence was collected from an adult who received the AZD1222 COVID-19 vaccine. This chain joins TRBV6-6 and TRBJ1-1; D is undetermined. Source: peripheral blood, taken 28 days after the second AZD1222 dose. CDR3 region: CASSYSRAMNTEAFF. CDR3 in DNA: TGTGCCAGCAGTTACTCTCGGGCCATGAACACTGAAGCTTTCTTT.